A single TCR beta chain is shown here with its context. What it binds is unknown. Germline V gene data show CDR1 as DFQATT and CDR2 as SNEGSKA (reference sequence). Trimming removed 6 bases from V and 2 bases from J; junction bases left unmatched: 10. This CDR3 spans 15 amino acids. The sample is drawn from a study of blood T cells in healthy people across ages. Study conclusions and caveats: TCR beta diversity, measured per million T cells, fell in a roughly linear way with age. Observed TCR beta diversity showed a strong correlation with the percentage of naive T cells as measured by flow cytometry.

Alongside a J-beta primer mix, a sample-barcoded 5' primer served in a second PCR lasting about 6 to 12 cycles. TCRdb independently ran MiXCR on the 5' RACE reads; one entry per CDR3 protein. The data show approximately 1.5 million distinct CDR3 sequences, about 35% seen once. Each of the donors had 9 to 10 milliliters of peripheral blood drawn into EDTA-treated Vacutainer tubes. The source is a woman aged 25 to 39 in good health. The sequencing sample was made of blood. The V call is TRBV20-1, the J call TRBJ2-1; 7 nucleotides line up with TRBD1. The CDR3 DNA is TGCAGTGCCGGCGGTCGGGACAGTCCCTACAATGAGCAGTTCTTC. Translation: CSAGGRDSPYNEQFF.